The clone carrying this T cell receptor beta chain has a count of ten or more. Its target is unknown. As it was prepared, the TCRbeta library received unique molecular identifiers. One entry per CDR3 protein results from TCRdb running MiXCR on the PCR reads. Of hundreds of thousands of distinct CDR3 sequences listed, approximately 7.3% are singletons. This entry comes from a study of T-cell reconstitution after alpha-beta-depleted transplantation in children. Overall study results and limits: Surviving recipient cells, namely T cells and thymic progenitors, were the source of high day-60 TCRbeta diversity in some patients. Expanded graft clones numbering several hundred reportedly gave rise to alpha-beta T cells about two months after transplant. T cells produced anew were the main source of T-cell counts and diversity one year after transplant.

The CDR3 contains 13 residues. V dropped 3 bases and J dropped 0 bases, with 5 bases sitting between them. Germline-derived CDR1 and CDR2 are SGDLS and YYNGEE. This receptor was obtained from a female patient aged 2-10 years who had a stem cell transplant for Fanconi anemia, so the T cells may come from the graft donor. The material sequenced was peripheral blood, taken 360 days after TCRalphabeta/CD19-depleted stem cell transplant. This chain connects TRBV9 to TRBJ2-3, with D unclear. The CDR3 nucleotides read TGTGCCAGCAGCGCATTAAGCACAGATACGCAGTATTTT. Translation gives CASSALSTDTQYF.